A selection of T cell receptor beta chains follows, all from one sample in a study of blood T cell repertoires in COVID-19. Generated by immunoSEQ multiplex PCR, the TCRdb table keeps only in-frame clones and is missing some. The table has over 120,000 clones, about 92% seen once; the top ten hold under 2%. Material: peripheral blood. The source of these receptors is a human donor in a cohort sampled during active COVID-19. CDR3s include the opening cysteine and the closing phenylalanine or tryptophan. A D gene is named only where the DNA matches it firmly. Expanded clones are given a class, and other clones once, few, many or no size at all.

v_call: TRBV3-1/TRBV3-2; j_call: TRBJ2-1; clone_size: .; d_call: .; cdr3_aa: CASSQEMAGRFYNEQFF; cdr3_nt: TGTGCCAGCAGCCAAGAAATGGCGGGGAGATTCTACAATGAGCAGTTCTTC
v_call: TRBV12-1; j_call: TRBJ1-5; clone_size: .; d_call: .; cdr3_aa: CASSCQGFSNQPQHF; cdr3_nt: TGTGCCAGCAGCTGCCAGGGATTTAGCAATCAGCCCCAGCATTTT
v_call: TRBV9; j_call: TRBJ2-5; clone_size: .; d_call: TRBD2; cdr3_aa: CASSFGLAGETQYF; cdr3_nt: TGTGCCAGCAGCTTCGGACTAGCCGGCGAGACCCAGTACTTC
v_call: TRBV28; j_call: TRBJ1-1; clone_size: .; d_call: .; cdr3_aa: CASKGRGETEAFF; cdr3_nt: TGTGCCAGCAAAGGCAGGGGAGAGACTGAAGCTTTCTTT
v_call: TRBV9; j_call: TRBJ1-3; clone_size: .; d_call: .; cdr3_aa: CASSVEGGSSGNTIYF; cdr3_nt: TGTGCCAGCAGCGTAGAGGGAGGGAGCTCTGGAAACACCATATATTTT
v_call: TRBV29-1; j_call: TRBJ1-2; clone_size: .; d_call: TRBD1; cdr3_aa: CSVEVPDRVEGYTF; cdr3_nt: TGCAGCGTTGAAGTCCCGGACAGGGTGGAGGGCTACACCTTC
v_call: TRBV7-2; j_call: TRBJ2-3; clone_size: .; d_call: .; cdr3_aa: CASSLGGPDTQYF; cdr3_nt: TGTGCCAGCAGCTTAGGAGGTCCAGATACGCAGTATTTT
v_call: TRBV5-1; j_call: TRBJ2-3; clone_size: many; d_call: .; cdr3_aa: CASSAVTDTQYF; cdr3_nt: TGCGCCAGCAGCGCGGTCACAGATACGCAGTATTTT
v_call: TRBV5-1; j_call: TRBJ1-4; clone_size: .; d_call: TRBD1; cdr3_aa: CASSPPLQGLGEKLFF; cdr3_nt: TGCGCCAGCAGCCCTCCCCTACAGGGGTTAGGTGAAAAACTGTTTTTT
v_call: TRBV7-9; j_call: TRBJ1-3; clone_size: .; d_call: .; cdr3_aa: CASSLAREGVTGNTIYF; cdr3_nt: TGTGCCAGCAGCTTAGCGCGGGAGGGGGTCACTGGAAACACCATATATTTT
v_call: TRBV5-4; j_call: TRBJ1-1; clone_size: .; d_call: .; cdr3_aa: CASSLEPNTEAFF; cdr3_nt: TGTGCCAGCAGCTTGGAGCCTAACACTGAAGCTTTCTTT
v_call: TRBV7-6; j_call: TRBJ2-3; clone_size: .; d_call: TRBD2; cdr3_aa: CASSETSGDTDTQYF; cdr3_nt: TGTGCCAGCAGCGAGACTAGCGGGGACACAGATACGCAGTATTTT
v_call: TRBV7-2; j_call: TRBJ2-1; clone_size: .; d_call: TRBD2; cdr3_aa: CASSSRRGASYNEQFF; cdr3_nt: TGTGCCAGCAGCTCGAGGCGGGGGGCGTCCTACAATGAGCAGTTCTTC
v_call: TRBV7-9; j_call: TRBJ1-5; clone_size: few; d_call: .; cdr3_aa: CASSLSSGDQPQHF; cdr3_nt: TGTGCCAGCAGCTTATCGTCAGGGGACCAGCCCCAGCATTTT
v_call: TRBV20-1; j_call: TRBJ2-2; clone_size: .; d_call: TRBD1; cdr3_aa: CSATDRVAGELFF; cdr3_nt: TGCAGTGCTACTGACAGGGTGGCCGGGGAGCTGTTTTTT
v_call: TRBV6-5; j_call: TRBJ2-2; clone_size: .; d_call: .; cdr3_aa: CASSYLNTGELFF; cdr3_nt: TGTGCCAGCAGTTACCTAAACACCGGGGAGCTGTTTTTT
v_call: TRBV7-6; j_call: TRBJ1-2; clone_size: .; d_call: .; cdr3_aa: CASSSDWSYGYTF; cdr3_nt: TGTGCCAGCAGCTCGGACTGGAGCTATGGCTACACCTTC